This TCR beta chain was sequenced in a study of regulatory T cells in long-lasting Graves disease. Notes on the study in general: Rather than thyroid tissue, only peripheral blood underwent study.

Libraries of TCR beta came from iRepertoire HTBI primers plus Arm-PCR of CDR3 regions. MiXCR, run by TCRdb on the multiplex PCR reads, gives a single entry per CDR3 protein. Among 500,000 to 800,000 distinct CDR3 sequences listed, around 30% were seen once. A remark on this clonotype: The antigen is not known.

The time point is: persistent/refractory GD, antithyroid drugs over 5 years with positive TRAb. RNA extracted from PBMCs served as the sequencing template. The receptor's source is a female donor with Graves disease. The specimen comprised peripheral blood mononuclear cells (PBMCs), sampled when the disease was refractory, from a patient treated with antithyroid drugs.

DNA of the CDR3: TGTGCCAGCAGGGAGGGGTCTGGAAACACCATATATTTT. It is translated as CASREGSGNTIYF. This rearrangement joins TRBV9 to TRBJ1-3, with D possibly matching TRBD1 (5 bases). V lost 5 bases and J lost 1, with 7 bases in between. Looked up from germline, CDR1 is SGDLS and CDR2 is YYNGEE. The CDR3 runs to 13 residues.